Presented here are 27 T cell receptor beta chains from one specimen sequenced in a study of cytotoxic CD8 clonotypes in ibrutinib-treated CLL. Assay: immunoSEQ multiplex PCR; the TCRdb copy retains only in-frame clones and omits some. The table shows just over 35,000 clones, with about 70% occurring only once. The sequencing used PBMCs, collected at disease progression, from a patient treated with ibrutinib. The receptor set was obtained from a human donor with chronic lymphocytic leukemia.

J is TRBJ2-1 and V is TRBV29-1; possibly TRBD2 for D (6 bases). The CDR3 covers 12 residues. Germline CDR1 SQVTM, CDR2 ANQGSEA. The V gene lost 3 bases and the J gene lost 8 bases, with 11 bases spanning the gap. The DNA of the CDR3 is TGCAGCGTTGATGCGGGGTCGGATGAGCAGTTCTTC. This codes for CSVDAGSDEQFF.

The J gene is TRBJ2-1, the V gene TRBV9; the D is unclear. Germline CDR1 and CDR2: SGDLS and YYNGEE. The CDR3 runs to 16 residues. V lost 4 bases, J lost 4 bases, and 18 bases lay in between. CDR3 in amino acids: CASSLTERVSYNEQFF. CDR3 DNA sequence: TGTGCCAGCAGCCTCACCGAGCGAGTCTCTTACAATGAGCAGTTCTTC.

This clone was seen just once. The V gene is TRBV19, the J gene TRBJ1-1; unclear D gene. Deletions cut 6 bases from V and 0 bases from J, with 14 bases between. The germline V gene encodes CDR1 LNHDA and CDR2 SQIVND (reference sequence). The CDR3 is 15 amino acids. CDR3 bases: TGTGCCAGTAGGCAGCCGGGCGGGATGAACACTGAAGCTTTCTTT. This sequence encodes CASRQPGGMNTEAFF.

The chain carries TRBV11-3 and TRBJ2-7; a weak D match, TRBD2 (5 bases). V lost 4 bases and J 3 bases, leaving 7 bases between the germline ends. CDR1 and CDR2 from the germline V gene are SGHNT and YENEEA. This CDR3 is built from 12 residues. This CDR3 reads CASSYGNYEQYF. CDR3 DNA: TGTGCCAGCAGCTACGGGAACTACGAGCAGTACTTC.

The rearrangement links TRBV9 to TRBJ2-1; D not certain. This CDR3 comprises 15 residues. Trimming pared 0 bases from V and 0 bases from J, leaving 7 bases between. Germline V CDR1 and CDR2: SGDLS, YYNGEE. CDR3: CASSVAISSYNEQFF. The CDR3 DNA reads as TGTGCCAGCAGCGTAGCTATTAGCTCCTACAATGAGCAGTTCTTC.

The gene calls are TRBV7-9 and TRBJ1-1; 11 bases are a match to TRBD1. This CDR3 region has 13 residues. Germline trimming cut 7 bases from V and 4 bases from J; bases unmatched to any gene: 2. The germline V gene has CDR1 SEHNR and CDR2 FQNEAQ (reference sequence). CDR3 nucleotide sequence: TGTGCCAGCACGGGACAGGGGGGCACTGAAGCTTTCTTT. Its translation is CASTGQGGTEAFF.

The chain carries TRBV10-3 and TRBJ2-5; TRBD1 matches 10 bases. This CDR3 spans 15 amino acids. V gave up 3 bases and J gave up 5 bases; unmatched junction bases: 6. Germline V gives CDR1 ENHRY, CDR2 SYGVKD. DNA for the CDR3: TGTGCCATCAGTGAAGGGACAGGGGATTACGAGACCCAGTACTTC. Translation: CAISEGTGDYETQYF.

The rearrangement links TRBV28 to TRBJ2-3; weak D call: TRBD1 (6 bases). CDR3 length: 15 residues. The germline V gene encodes CDR1 MDHEN and CDR2 SYDVKM. The V and J ends lost 1 base and 4 bases respectively, with 12 bases between them. The CDR3 coding sequence is TGTGCCAGCAGTTTATCCTATACAGGGTCAGATACGCAGTATTTT. It codes for CASSLSYTGSDTQYF. Full variable domain (missing parts from reference TRBV28 and TRBJ2-3): DVKVTQSSRYLVKRTGEKVFLECVQDMDHENMFWYRQDPGLGLRLIYFSYDVKMKEKGDIPEGYSVSREKKERFSLILESASTNQTSMYLCASSLSYTGSDTQYFGPGTRLTVL.

The gene calls are TRBV11-2 and TRBJ2-1, with D unresolved. V lost 5 bases and J lost 0, with 5 bases in between. The length of the CDR3 is 13 residues. Germline CDR1 reads SGHAT; CDR2 reads FQNNGV. CDR3 sequence reads: CASSGSSYNEQFF. CDR3 DNA sequence: TGTGCCAGCAGCGGCAGCTCCTACAATGAGCAGTTCTTC.

A remark on this clone: Other nucleotide sequences from this sample produce the same CDR3. This chain joins TRBV19 and TRBJ1-1; perhaps TRBD1 as D (5 bases). The CDR3 loop spans 16 amino acids. Germline assignment: CDR1 LNHDA and CDR2 SQIVND (reference sequence). The V end lost 5 bases, the J end lost 0 bases, and 16 bases lay between the germline ends. For the CDR3, the DNA is TGTGCCAGTAGTTCCAGATCCGGGACGGTGAACACTGAAGCTTTCTTT. This gives the protein CASSSRSGTVNTEAFF. The full variable domain, rest sourced from reference TRBV19 and TRBJ1-1, is DGGITQSPKYLFRKEGQNVTLSCEQNLNHDAMYWYRQDPGQGLRLIYYSQIVNDFQKGDIAEGYSVSREKKESFPLTVTSAQKNPTAFYLCASSSRSGTVNTEAFFGQGTRLTVV.

The chain joins TRBV6-5 to TRBJ1-1; no definite D call. Between the trimmed V and J ends, which lost 0 bases and 0 bases, there was a span of 8 bases. CDR1 and CDR2 from the germline V gene are MNHEY and SVGAGI. The CDR3 extends over 15 amino acids. CDR3 residues: CASSYSGVMNTEAFF. The CDR3 DNA reads as TGTGCCAGCAGTTACTCTGGGGTCATGAACACTGAAGCTTTCTTT.

This clone came up once. The rearrangement links TRBV6-6 to TRBJ1-2; 10 nucleotides agree with TRBD1. V shed 4 bases and J 8 bases; nucleotides not matched to a gene: 7. CDR3 length: 14 residues. The germline gives CDR1 MNHNY, CDR2 SVGAGI (reference sequence). The CDR3 loop is CASSSPGQGRGYTF. The CDR3 bases are TGTGCCAGCAGTTCACCGGGACAGGGGAGAGGCTACACCTTC.

CDR3 protein: CASRPRSGEKLFF. The CDR3 DNA is TGTGCCAGCAGACCCCGTTCGGGTGAAAAACTGTTTTTT. The chain employs TRBV6-5 and TRBJ1-4; D ambiguous. Trimming left V 6 bases short and J 7 bases short, with 12 bases between. Germline CDR1 reads MNHEY; CDR2 reads SVGAGI. This CDR3 has 13 amino acids.

J is TRBJ2-3 and V is TRBV5-1, with D possibly matching TRBD2 (5 bases). The CDR3 is 15 amino acids. V dropped 2 bases and J dropped 3 bases, with 13 bases sitting between them. Germline V gene lookup returns CDR1 SGHRS and CDR2 YFSETQ. CDR3 nucleotides: TGCGCCAGCAGCTTAGAAGGGAGAGGGACAGATACGCAGTATTTT. The encoded protein is CASSLEGRGTDTQYF.

There are a few counts of this clone. This rearrangement joins TRBV25-1 to TRBJ1-2; D may be TRBD1 (6 bases). Trimming took 1 base from V and 4 from J, leaving 13 bases between them. Germline CDR1 is MGHDK and CDR2 is SYGVNS. CDR3 size: 15 residues. The chain's CDR3 is CASSEFGGAAYGYTF. The CDR3 DNA is TGTGCCAGCAGTGAATTCGGGGGGGCGGCCTATGGCTACACCTTC.

V is TRBV10-2 and J is TRBJ1-5; D is undetermined. This CDR3 comprises 15 residues. Germline CDR1 and CDR2: WSHSY and SAAADI. V was pared by 0 bases and J by 4 bases, with 10 bases between. CDR3 bases: TGCGCCAGCAGTGAGTCGGCGCCGGGAAATCAGCCCCAGCATTTT. It yields the protein CASSESAPGNQPQHF.

The gene calls are TRBV27 and TRBJ2-2, with a tentative D call TRBD2 (6 bases). CDR3 length equals 14 residues. The germline gives CDR1 MNHEY, CDR2 SMNVEV (reference sequence). The V end lost 1 base, the J end lost 4 bases, and 7 bases lay between the germline ends. CDR3: CASSLLGGTGELFF. The CDR3 DNA reads TGTGCCAGCAGTTTATTGGGGGGCACCGGGGAGCTGTTTTTT.

This chain joins TRBV7-2 and TRBJ2-7; 8 positions match TRBD1. With 3 bases clipped from V and 6 bases from J, the junction kept 7 bases outside the gene matches. Germline V gene data show CDR1 as SGHTA and CDR2 as FQGNSA. The CDR3 loop spans 14 amino acids. CDR3: CASSLDRVWSEQYF. The CDR3 nucleotides read TGTGCCAGCAGCTTGGACAGGGTGTGGTCCGAGCAGTACTTC.

This clone ranks as medium-sized. This chain connects TRBV11-3 to TRBJ2-2; 8 nucleotides match TRBD2. Germline trimming cut 5 bases from V and 5 bases from J; bases unmatched to any gene: 10. CDR1 is SGHNT and CDR2 is YENEEA in the germline V gene. The CDR3 has 16 residues. The CDR3 spells CASSPQSGGYTGELFF. The CDR3 coding sequence is TGTGCCAGCAGCCCCCAAAGCGGGGGATATACCGGGGAGCTGTTTTTT.

The chain is built from TRBV5-1 and TRBJ2-1, with TRBD1 identical over 8 bases. V shed 2 bases and J 0 bases; nucleotides not matched to a gene: 10. Per germline, CDR1 SGHRS and CDR2 YFSETQ. This CDR3 has 18 residues. The CDR3 spells CASSFGDRTLSSYNEQFF. Written as DNA, the CDR3 is TGCGCCAGCAGCTTCGGGGACAGGACCCTAAGCTCCTACAATGAGCAGTTCTTC.

This clone was seen a few times. The genes are TRBV4-1 and TRBJ2-3; D gene ambiguous. The germline V and J ends were trimmed by 0 bases and 2 bases, with 6 bases remaining between them. The CDR3 is made up of 14 amino acids. Germline CDR1 is MGHRA and CDR2 is YSYEKL. CDR3 coding DNA: TGCGCCAGCAGCCAAGAGTCCCCCACAGATACGCAGTATTTT. It specifies CASSQESPTDTQYF.

The CDR3 protein is CASSGWTGGETDTQYF. The CDR3 DNA reads TGTGCCAGCAGCGGATGGACAGGGGGCGAGACAGATACGCAGTATTTT. The rearrangement links TRBV11-2 to TRBJ2-3; the match to TRBD1 covers 11 bases. The junction had 7 bases not matched to a gene; V was cut back by 5 bases and J by 3 bases. This CDR3 has 16 residues. CDR1 and CDR2 from the germline V gene are SGHAT and FQNNGV. The full variable domain, in which reference TRBV11-2 and TRBJ2-3 provide the parts outside the CDR3, is EAGVAQSPRYKIIEKRQSVAFWCNPISGHATLYWYQQILGQGPKLLIQFQNNGVVDDSQLPKDRFSAERLKGVDSTLKIQPAKLEDSAVYLCASSGWTGGETDTQYFGPGTRLTVL.

The chain joins TRBV19 to TRBJ2-5; D might be TRBD1 or TRBD2, each matching 6 bases. Per the germline V gene, CDR1 is LNHDA and CDR2 is SQIVND (reference sequence). Trimming removed 9 bases from V and 2 bases from J, with 19 bases in between. The CDR3 consists of 15 residues. As DNA, the CDR3 is TGTGCCAGCGCCCGGGGGCAGGGACGGCAAGAGACCCAGTACTTC. This gives the protein CASARGQGRQETQYF.

This clone was seen more than once but under ten times. V is TRBV7-7 and J is TRBJ2-7; D unresolved. The CDR3 runs to 12 residues. V shed 5 bases and J shed 7 bases, with 12 bases lying between them. CDR1 is SSHAT, CDR2 FNYEAQ, per germline (reference sequence). The CDR3 here is CASSPAVEEQYF. The CDR3 coding sequence is TGTGCCAGCAGCCCGGCGGTGGAAGAGCAGTACTTC.

This clone was detected once. Other DNA sequences from this sample encode an identical CDR3 as well. The chain combines TRBV11-2 with TRBJ1-2, with TRBD1 matching over 10 bases. CDR3 length: 15 residues. V trimming: 1 base; J trimming: 5 bases; junction bases outside the gene matches: 4. Per germline, CDR1 SGHAT and CDR2 FQNNGV. The CDR3 region has the DNA TGTGCCAGCAGCTTAGGGACAGGGGGTTCTTATGGCTACACCTTC. The encoded protein is CASSLGTGGSYGYTF. Combining the CDR3 with reference TRBV11-2 and TRBJ1-2 gives the whole variable domain EAGVAQSPRYKIIEKRQSVAFWCNPISGHATLYWYQQILGQGPKLLIQFQNNGVVDDSQLPKDRFSAERLKGVDSTLKIQPAKLEDSAVYLCASSLGTGGSYGYTFGSGTRLTVV.

This chain uses TRBV7-9 with TRBJ2-5, with D hard to call. CDR1 SEHNR and CDR2 FQNEAQ come from the germline V gene (reference sequence). V gave up 3 bases and J gave up 0 bases, with 8 bases separating them. The CDR3 spans 14 residues. In nucleotides, the CDR3 is TGTGCCAGCAGCTTGCAGGTGGACCAAGAGACCCAGTACTTC. Its translation is CASSLQVDQETQYF.

The CDR3 DNA follows: TGCGCCAGCAGCCAATCCCCCCTAACCCGAAACACCATATATTTT. As protein: CASSQSPLTRNTIYF. The chain joins TRBV4-1 to TRBJ1-3; D unresolved. This CDR3 is 15 amino acids long. Germline V gives CDR1 MGHRA, CDR2 YSYEKL. Trimming left V 2 bases short and J 5 bases short, with 13 bases between.